One and the same sample provided the 26 T cell receptor beta chains below, sequenced in a study of blood T cell repertoires in COVID-19. Sequenced by immunoSEQ multiplex PCR; TCRdb stores in-frame clones only, minus some. The sample lists around 100,000 clones, roughly two thirds occurring once. What was sequenced was peripheral blood. Receptors were obtained from a man older than 75 with acute or convalescent COVID-19.

This clone was found a few times. The chain employs TRBV21-1 and TRBJ2-7; TRBD2, the D gene given by the table, was not confirmed from the DNA. TRBV21-1 is termed a pseudogene. The CDR3 is 17 residues long. The CDR3 reads CASSKGEGHTSSYEQYF. CDR3 coding DNA: TGTGCCAGCAGCAAAGGGGAGGGACACACGAGCTCCTACGAGCAGTACTTC.

The chain links TRBV3-1 (or the pseudogene TRBV3-2) to TRBJ1-5, with D maybe TRBD1 (5 bases). CDR3 length: 14 amino acids. The germline CDR1 and CDR2 sequences are LGHDT and YNNKEL (reference sequence). The germline V and J ends were trimmed by 4 bases and 7 bases, with 14 bases remaining between them. The CDR3 DNA reads as TGTGCCAGCAGCCCCCTAGGGGTCAGGCAGCCCCAGCATTTT. Translated: CASSPLGVRQPQHF.

V is TRBV13 and J is TRBJ2-1, with TRBD2 identical over 7 bases. CDR3 length: 15 amino acids. The germline CDR1 and CDR2 sequences are PRHDT and FYEKMQ (reference sequence). V gave up 2 bases and J gave up 2 bases; unmatched junction bases: 3. CDR3 in DNA: TGTGCCAGCAGCTTAAGGGCGGGGGCCTACAATGAGCAGTTCTTC. Its translation is CASSLRAGAYNEQFF.

This clone has a single count. The chain's CDR3 is CASSLIGGSTDTQYF. The CDR3 DNA reads TGTGCCAGCAGCCTTATAGGAGGGAGCACAGATACGCAGTATTTT. The chain couples TRBV3-1 (or the pseudogene TRBV3-2) to TRBJ2-3; D possibly corresponds to TRBD2 (6 bases). This CDR3 region has 15 residues. Per the germline V gene, CDR1 is LGHDT and CDR2 is YNNKEL (reference sequence). V was pared by 4 bases and J by 0 bases, with 11 bases between.

In regard to this clone: The same CDR3 also results from other DNA sequences found in this sample. The chain combines TRBV3-1 (or the pseudogene TRBV3-2) with TRBJ1-6, with 8 bases matching TRBD1. The CDR3 has 15 residues. The V and J ends lost 3 bases and 6 bases, in that order; junction bases with no gene match: 4. The germline V gene encodes CDR1 LGHDT and CDR2 YNNKEL (reference sequence). CDR3 sequence reads: CASSQLDRGNSPLHF. CDR3 DNA sequence: TGTGCCAGCAGCCAGTTAGACAGGGGTAATTCACCCCTCCACTTT.

The chain is built from TRBV7-2 and TRBJ2-1; 7 bases line up with TRBD2. The germline CDR1 and CDR2 sequences are SGHTA and FQGNSA. The CDR3 runs to 16 residues. The ends lost 5 bases at V and 0 bases at J; junction bases unmatched: 7. This CDR3 reads CASSPREGSSYNEQFF. The CDR3 nucleotides read TGTGCCAGCAGCCCTAGGGAGGGGTCCTCCTACAATGAGCAGTTCTTC.

This clone was recorded a few times. The sample holds other DNA sequences that translate to the same CDR3. This chain connects TRBV7-9 to TRBJ2-2, with D unresolved. The germline CDR1 and CDR2 sequences are SEHNR and FQNEAQ (reference sequence). CDR3 length equals 14 residues. V was cut by 5 bases and J by 2 bases, with 9 bases left in between. This CDR3 reads CASSLNPNTGELFF. In nucleotides, the CDR3 is TGTGCCAGCAGCCTAAACCCTAACACCGGGGAGCTGTTTTTT.

A few counts support this clone. The CDR3 loop is CASSREEANTEAFF. The CDR3 nucleotides are TGTGCCAGCAGCCGAGAGGAGGCGAACACTGAAGCTTTCTTT. The rearrangement uses TRBV3-1 (or the pseudogene TRBV3-2) and TRBJ1-1; unclear D gene. The germline V and J ends were trimmed by 4 bases and 1 base, with 10 bases remaining between them. The length of the CDR3 is 14 residues. CDR1 is LGHDT, CDR2 YNNKEL, per germline (reference sequence).

This clone was detected once. The chain couples TRBV19 to TRBJ1-5; the D gene is possibly TRBD1 (5 bases). The CDR3 consists of 15 residues. CDR1 is LNHDA, CDR2 SQIVND, per germline (reference sequence). V lost 3 bases, J lost 4 bases, and 13 bases lay in between. The CDR3: CASSMAAGGNQPQHF. For the CDR3, the DNA is TGTGCCAGTAGTATGGCGGCCGGGGGGAATCAGCCCCAGCATTTT.

CDR3: CASRSSGRDNEQFF. The CDR3 bases are TGTGCCAGCAGGAGTAGCGGGAGGGACAATGAGCAGTTCTTC. V usage is TRBV5-6 and J usage is TRBJ2-1, with 11 bases lining up with TRBD2. Germline loops: CDR1 SGHDT, CDR2 YYEEEE. V dropped 5 bases and J dropped 5; count of bases not matched to a gene: 3. The CDR3 consists of 14 residues. The whole variable domain, filled in from reference TRBV5-6 and TRBJ2-1, reads DAGVTQSPTHLIKTRGQQVTLRCSPKSGHDTVSWYQQALGQGPQFIFQYYEEEERQRGNFPDRFSGHQFPNYSSELNVNALLLGDSALYLCASRSSGRDNEQFFGPGTRLTVL.

The chain has TRBV5-8 and TRBJ2-5; 12 positions agree with TRBD1. There are 15 residues in the CDR3. Per the germline V gene, CDR1 is SGHTS and CDR2 is YDEGEE. V dropped 0 bases and J dropped 5; count of bases not matched to a gene: 2. Written as DNA, the CDR3 is TGTGCCAGCAGCTTGGGGGACAGGGGGCAGGAGACCCAGTACTTC. Encoded protein: CASSLGDRGQETQYF.

This clone ranks as medium-sized (0.01 to 0.1%). V and J are TRBV2 and TRBJ2-7; D possibly corresponds to TRBD2 (5 bases). Deletions cut 3 bases from V and 5 bases from J, with 17 bases between. This CDR3 contains 15 residues. CDR1 and CDR2 (germline): SNHLY, FYNNEI. CDR3 in DNA: TGTGCCAGCAGTGACGCGGGTACGAATCAAAACGAGCAGTACTTC. The encoded protein is CASSDAGTNQNEQYF. Complete variable domain (other parts from reference TRBV2 and TRBJ2-7): EPEVTQTPSHQVTQMGQEVILRCVPISNHLYFYWYRQILGQKVEFLVSFYNNEISEKSEIFDDQFSVERPDGSNFTLKIRSTKLEDSAMYFCASSDAGTNQNEQYFGPGTRLTVT.

J is TRBJ1-2 and V is TRBV6-6, with TRBD1 as a possible D gene (6 bases). The ends were cut back, 0 bases at V and 6 bases at J, with 17 bases in the middle. Germline lookup yields CDR1 MNHNY and CDR2 SVGAGI (reference sequence). This CDR3 contains 16 residues. The CDR3 DNA sequence: TGTGCCAGCAGTTACTCGATATTTTTACAGGGAGATGGCTACACCTTC. Encoded protein: CASSYSIFLQGDGYTF.

The genes are TRBV7-2 and TRBJ1-4, with a tentative D call TRBD1 (5 bases). The germline V and J ends were trimmed by 5 bases and 6 bases, with 13 bases remaining between them. Germline CDR1 reads SGHTA; CDR2 reads FQGNSA. This CDR3 is 14 amino acids long. The CDR3 protein is CASSPVAGDEKLFF. The CDR3 DNA reads TGTGCCAGCAGCCCAGTAGCGGGGGATGAAAAACTGTTTTTT.

This sequence joins TRBV7-2 and TRBJ2-3, with D hard to call. There are 13 residues in the CDR3. CDR1 and CDR2 (germline): SGHTA, FQGNSA. V was cut by 5 bases and J by 5 bases, with 11 bases left in between. The CDR3 sequence is CASSPPSVDTQYF. Here the CDR3 DNA reads TGTGCCAGCAGCCCCCCTTCGGTAGATACGCAGTATTTT.

This clone occurred a few times. The chain joins TRBV29-1 to TRBJ1-2, with TRBD1 matching 7 bases. The CDR3 is 15 residues long. Germline values: CDR1 SQVTM, CDR2 ANQGSEA. After removal of 0 bases from V and 4 bases from J, the junction contained 8 bases not matched to a gene. The CDR3 DNA is TGCAGCGTTGAAGAAGATCCGGGACAGTCCTATGGCTACACCTTC. As protein: CSVEEDPGQSYGYTF.

The table lists this clone with a few counts. The DNA of the CDR3 is TGTGCCAGCAGCGTTTCCCTCTCCTACAATGAGCAGTTCTTC. Translated: CASSVSLSYNEQFF. The rearrangement joins TRBV9 to TRBJ2-1, with D unresolved. This CDR3 spans 14 amino acids. V was trimmed by 2 bases and J by 0 bases, leaving 6 bases between them. Germline V gene lookup returns CDR1 SGDLS and CDR2 YYNGEE.

This clone was observed once. V is TRBV19 and J is TRBJ2-3, with D perhaps TRBD1 (5 bases). V gave up 4 bases and J gave up 0 bases, with 8 bases separating them. CDR1 is LNHDA and CDR2 is SQIVND in the germline V gene (reference sequence). The CDR3 covers 14 residues. CDR3 bases: TGTGCCAGTAGTAATAAGGGGAGCACAGATACGCAGTATTTT. Its translation: CASSNKGSTDTQYF.

This clone occurred once. The CDR3 DNA reads TGTGCCACGAGCGGACCTTACGAGCAGTACTTC. This sequence encodes CATSGPYEQYF. The chain carries TRBV10-3 and TRBJ2-7, with a weak D call TRBD2 (5 bases). The CDR3 totals 11 residues. With 10 bases removed from V and 4 bases from J, the gap between germline ends came to 11 bases. The germline V gene encodes CDR1 ENHRY and CDR2 SYGVKD.

The chain is built from TRBV11-2 and TRBJ2-1, with 11 bases identical to TRBD2. Germline CDR1 reads SGHAT; CDR2 reads FQNNGV. J was trimmed by 9 bases and V by 1 base; bases with no gene match: 8. The CDR3 runs 16 residues. In DNA, the CDR3 is TGTGCCAGCAGCTTAGGAGTTAGCGGGAGGGAACTTGAGCAGTTCTTC. It codes for CASSLGVSGRELEQFF.

This clone was seen at least ten times. The V and J genes are TRBV10-3 and TRBJ2-6; 7 bases fit TRBD2. V shed 8 bases and J 4 bases; nucleotides not matched to a gene: 8. This CDR3 spans 15 amino acids. CDR1 is ENHRY, CDR2 SYGVKD, per germline. CDR3 DNA sequence: TGTGCCATCGGGAGGGGCGATCGAGGGGCCAACGTCCTGACTTTC. Encoded protein: CAIGRGDRGANVLTF.

The chain couples TRBV4-3 to TRBJ2-1; D is ambiguous. The CDR3 spans 15 residues. From germline, CDR1 is LGHNA and CDR2 YSLEER. Trimming left V 0 bases short and J 6 bases short, with 12 bases between. CDR3 loop: CASSQEQHSFNEQFF. CDR3 sequence (DNA): TGCGCCAGCAGCCAAGAGCAGCACAGTTTCAATGAGCAGTTCTTC.

The chain joins TRBV28 to TRBJ2-4; D perhaps matches TRBD2 (5 bases). The CDR3 extends over 15 amino acids. The germline V gene has CDR1 MDHEN and CDR2 SYDVKM. V gave up 7 bases and J gave up 4 bases, with 17 bases separating them. The CDR3 is CASTFQSPGKNIQYF. The CDR3 nucleotides read TGTGCCAGCACCTTCCAAAGCCCGGGGAAAAACATTCAGTACTTC.

This chain joins TRBV11-2 and TRBJ2-1; 8 bases are a match to TRBD2. The V gene's germline CDR1 is SGHAT and CDR2 FQNNGV. Trimming at V came to 5 bases and at J to 0 bases, leaving 12 bases not matched to a gene. The CDR3 consists of 18 residues. The CDR3 is CASSQRSSGYTSYNEQFF. CDR3 bases: TGTGCCAGCAGCCAACGCTCTAGCGGGTATACCTCCTACAATGAGCAGTTCTTC. The full variable domain, completed using reference TRBV11-2 and TRBJ2-1, is EAGVAQSPRYKIIEKRQSVAFWCNPISGHATLYWYQQILGQGPKLLIQFQNNGVVDDSQLPKDRFSAERLKGVDSTLKIQPAKLEDSAVYLCASSQRSSGYTSYNEQFFGPGTRLTVL.

The CDR3 here is CASSLERLALTGELFF. The CDR3 region has the DNA TGCGCCAGCAGCTTGGAACGACTAGCGCTAACCGGGGAGCTGTTTTTT. V is TRBV5-1 and J is TRBJ2-2; TRBD2 aligns across 8 bases. Germline V lookup: CDR1 SGHRS, CDR2 YFSETQ. This CDR3 has 16 amino acids. V was pared by 0 bases and J by 5 bases, with 6 bases of the junction left unmatched.

For the CDR3, the DNA is TGTGCCAGCAGCCAATCCGACAATGAGCAGTTCTTC. Its translation is CASSQSDNEQFF. V is TRBV3-1 (or the pseudogene TRBV3-2) and J is TRBJ2-1; D gene uncertain. The CDR3 sequence is 12 residues long. Germline CDR1 is LGHDT and CDR2 is YNNKEL (reference sequence). The ends were cut back, 2 bases at V and 5 bases at J, with 4 bases in the middle.